This T cell receptor beta chain was captured in a study of B cell selection in AIRE deficiency. CDR3 length equals 14 residues. Losses at the gene ends were 6 bases for V and 0 bases for J; bases not matched to a gene: 2. Germline V gene lookup returns CDR1 WSHSY and CDR2 SAAADI. Data came from immunoSEQ multiplex PCR; TCRdb stores just in-frame clones and leaves some out. Among roughly 25,000 clones listed, 90% to 96% were seen once. Conventional CD4 T cells were sorted as CD4+CD127+ cells. The sequenced sample was CD4+CD127+ conventional T cells sorted from PBMCs. The gene calls are TRBV10-2 and TRBJ2-3, with 8 bases lining up with TRBD2. The receptor comes from a human donor in good health. The CDR3 loop is CASRLAASTDTQYF. The CDR3 nucleotides are TGCGCCAGCAGACTAGCGGCTAGCACAGATACGCAGTATTTT.